This entry features one TCR beta chain sequence. This sample was included in a study of blood T cell repertoires in COVID-19. In the study overall: Samples representing acute and convalescent COVID-19 were sourced from the United States, Italy and Spain.

CDR3 length equals 14 residues. Germline loops: CDR1 SEHNR, CDR2 FQNEAQ (reference sequence). Between the trimmed V and J ends, which lost 1 base and 3 bases, there was a span of 7 bases. The repertoire was sequenced with immunoSEQ multiplex PCR; TCRdb's copy has only in-frame clones and lacks some. The sample has more than 200,000 clones, more than 75% seen once. This sequence originates from a man aged 25 to 40 with acute COVID-19. Sequencing was carried out using PBMCs or T cells enriched from blood (not recorded which). J is TRBJ1-5 and V is TRBV7-9; D might be TRBD1 (6 bases). The CDR3 DNA reads as TGTGCCAGCAGCTTAGGGGACACCAATCAGCCCCAGCATTTT. It specifies CASSLGDTNQPQHF.